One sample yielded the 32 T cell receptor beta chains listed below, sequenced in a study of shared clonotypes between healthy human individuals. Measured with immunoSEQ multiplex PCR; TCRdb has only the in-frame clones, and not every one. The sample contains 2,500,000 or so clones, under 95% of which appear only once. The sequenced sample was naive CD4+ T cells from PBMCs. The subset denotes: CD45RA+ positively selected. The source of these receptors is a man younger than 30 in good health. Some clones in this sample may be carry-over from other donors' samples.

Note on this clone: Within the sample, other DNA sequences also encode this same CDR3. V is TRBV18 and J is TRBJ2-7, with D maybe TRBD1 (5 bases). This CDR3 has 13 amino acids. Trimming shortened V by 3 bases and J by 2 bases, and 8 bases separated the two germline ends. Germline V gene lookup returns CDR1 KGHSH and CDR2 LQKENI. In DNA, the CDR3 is TGTGCCAGCTCACCCAGGACACCCTACGAGCAGTACTTC. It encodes CASSPRTPYEQYF.

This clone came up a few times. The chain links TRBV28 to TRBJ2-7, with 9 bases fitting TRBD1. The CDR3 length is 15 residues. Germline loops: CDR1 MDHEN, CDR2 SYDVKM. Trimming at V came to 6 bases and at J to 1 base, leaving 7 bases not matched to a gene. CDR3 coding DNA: TGTGCCAGCAGGCGAGGGGACAGGGCTTCCTACGAGCAGTACTTC. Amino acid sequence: CASRRGDRASYEQYF. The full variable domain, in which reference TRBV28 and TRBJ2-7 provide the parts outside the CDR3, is DVKVTQSSRYLVKRTGEKVFLECVQDMDHENMFWYRQDPGLGLRLIYFSYDVKMKEKGDIPEGYSVSREKKERFSLILESASTNQTSMYLCASRRGDRASYEQYFGPGTRLTVT.

In DNA, the CDR3 is TGTGCCAGCAGTGTTGACCGCCGCTCCTACAATGAGCAGTTCTTC. Its translation: CASSVDRRSYNEQFF. The gene calls are TRBV2 and TRBJ2-1; D gene ambiguous. Germline CDR1 is SNHLY and CDR2 is FYNNEI. The CDR3 sequence is 15 residues long. The V gene lost 4 bases and the J gene lost 0 bases, with 10 bases spanning the gap.

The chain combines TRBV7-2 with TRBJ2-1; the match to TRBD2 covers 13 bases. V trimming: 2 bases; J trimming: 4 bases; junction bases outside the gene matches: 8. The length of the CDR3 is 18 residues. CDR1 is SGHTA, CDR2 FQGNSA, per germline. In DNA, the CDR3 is TGTGCCAGCAGCTTATCACCGGGACTAGCGGGAATTTACAATGAGCAGTTCTTC. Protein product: CASSLSPGLAGIYNEQFF.

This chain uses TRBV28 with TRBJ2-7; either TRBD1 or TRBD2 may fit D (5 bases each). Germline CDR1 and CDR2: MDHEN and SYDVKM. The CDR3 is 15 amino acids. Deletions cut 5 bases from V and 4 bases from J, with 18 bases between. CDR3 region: CASSPPGLAGYEQYF. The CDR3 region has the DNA TGTGCCAGCAGTCCTCCAGGGCTAGCTGGGTACGAGCAGTACTTC. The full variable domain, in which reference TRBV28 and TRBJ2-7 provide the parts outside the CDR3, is DVKVTQSSRYLVKRTGEKVFLECVQDMDHENMFWYRQDPGLGLRLIYFSYDVKMKEKGDIPEGYSVSREKKERFSLILESASTNQTSMYLCASSPPGLAGYEQYFGPGTRLTVT.

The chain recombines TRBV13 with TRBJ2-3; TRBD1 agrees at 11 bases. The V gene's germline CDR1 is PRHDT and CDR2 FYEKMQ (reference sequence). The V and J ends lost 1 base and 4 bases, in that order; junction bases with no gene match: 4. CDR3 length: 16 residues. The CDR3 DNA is TGTGCCAGCAGCTTAGCAGGACAGGGGGCGGCAGATACGCAGTATTTT. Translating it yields CASSLAGQGAADTQYF.

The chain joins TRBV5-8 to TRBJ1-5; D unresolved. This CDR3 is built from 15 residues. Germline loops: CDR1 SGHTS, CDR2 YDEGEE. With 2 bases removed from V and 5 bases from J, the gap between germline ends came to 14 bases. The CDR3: CASSLSEHDHQPQHF. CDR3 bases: TGTGCCAGCAGCTTAAGTGAACACGATCATCAGCCCCAGCATTTT.

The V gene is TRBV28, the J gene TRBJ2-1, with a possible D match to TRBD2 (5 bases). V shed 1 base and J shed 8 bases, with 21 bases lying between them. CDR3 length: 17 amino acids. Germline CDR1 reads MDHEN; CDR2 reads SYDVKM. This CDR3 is CASSLYGRAPGLDEQFF. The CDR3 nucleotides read TGTGCCAGCAGTTTATACGGACGGGCCCCGGGATTGGATGAGCAGTTCTTC.

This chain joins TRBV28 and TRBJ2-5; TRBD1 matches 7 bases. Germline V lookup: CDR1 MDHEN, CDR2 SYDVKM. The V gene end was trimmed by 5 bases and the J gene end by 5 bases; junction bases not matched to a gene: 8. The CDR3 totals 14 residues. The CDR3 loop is CASSLRTGKETQYF. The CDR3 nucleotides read TGTGCCAGCAGTCTACGGACAGGAAAGGAGACCCAGTACTTC. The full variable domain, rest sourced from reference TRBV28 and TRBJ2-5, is DVKVTQSSRYLVKRTGEKVFLECVQDMDHENMFWYRQDPGLGLRLIYFSYDVKMKEKGDIPEGYSVSREKKERFSLILESASTNQTSMYLCASSLRTGKETQYFGPGTRLLVL.

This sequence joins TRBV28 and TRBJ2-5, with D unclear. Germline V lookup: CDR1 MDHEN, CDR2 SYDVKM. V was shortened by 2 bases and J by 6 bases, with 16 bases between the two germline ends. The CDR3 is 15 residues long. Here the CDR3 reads CASSLGGLGSQTQYF. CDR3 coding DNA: TGTGCCAGCAGTTTAGGCGGCCTCGGAAGCCAGACCCAGTACTTC.

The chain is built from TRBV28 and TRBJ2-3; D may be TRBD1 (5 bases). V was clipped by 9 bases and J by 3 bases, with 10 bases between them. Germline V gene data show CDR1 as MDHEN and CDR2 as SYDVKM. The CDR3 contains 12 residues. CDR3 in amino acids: CASHRRTDTQYF. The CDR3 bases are TGTGCCAGTCACAGGAGAACAGATACGCAGTATTTT.

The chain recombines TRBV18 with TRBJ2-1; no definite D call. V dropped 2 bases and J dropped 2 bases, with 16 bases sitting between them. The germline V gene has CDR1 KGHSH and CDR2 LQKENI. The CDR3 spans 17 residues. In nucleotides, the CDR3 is TGTGCCAGCTCACCAATATCAGGCGTTGGCGCCTACAATGAGCAGTTCTTC. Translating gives CASSPISGVGAYNEQFF.

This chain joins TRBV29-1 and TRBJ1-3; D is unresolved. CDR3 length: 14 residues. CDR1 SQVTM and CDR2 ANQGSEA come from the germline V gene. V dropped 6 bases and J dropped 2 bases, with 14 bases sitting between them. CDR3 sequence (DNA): TGCAGCGTATGGACGGACGTCCCTGGAAACACCATATATTTT. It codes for CSVWTDVPGNTIYF.

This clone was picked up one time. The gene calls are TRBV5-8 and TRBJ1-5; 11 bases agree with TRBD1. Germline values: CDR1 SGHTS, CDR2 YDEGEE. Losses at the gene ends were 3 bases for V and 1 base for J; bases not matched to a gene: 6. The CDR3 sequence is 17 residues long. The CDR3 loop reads CASSSGQGVISNQPQHF. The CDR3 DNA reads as TGTGCCAGCAGCTCGGGACAGGGGGTGATCAGCAATCAGCCCCAGCATTTT.

The CDR3 here is CASSPRLAGSILNEQFF. CDR3 coding DNA: TGTGCCAGTAGTCCCCGACTAGCGGGATCGATACTTAATGAGCAGTTCTTC. The chain couples TRBV19 to TRBJ2-1; 11 bases are a match to TRBD2. In germline, CDR1 is LNHDA, CDR2 SQIVND (reference sequence). CDR3 length equals 17 residues. V was clipped by 5 bases and J by 7 bases; unmatched bases: 13.

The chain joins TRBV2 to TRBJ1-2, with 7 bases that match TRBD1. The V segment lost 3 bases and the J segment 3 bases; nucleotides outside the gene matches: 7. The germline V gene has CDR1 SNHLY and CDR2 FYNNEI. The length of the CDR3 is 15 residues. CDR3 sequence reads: CASSEDTDRHYGYTF. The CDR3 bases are TGTGCCAGCAGTGAGGACACGGACAGGCACTATGGCTACACCTTC.

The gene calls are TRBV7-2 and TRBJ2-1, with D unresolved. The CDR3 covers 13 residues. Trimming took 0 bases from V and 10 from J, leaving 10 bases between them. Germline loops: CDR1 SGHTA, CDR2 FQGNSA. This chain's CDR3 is CASSLATVMEQFF. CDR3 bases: TGTGCCAGCAGCTTAGCAACAGTCATGGAGCAGTTCTTC. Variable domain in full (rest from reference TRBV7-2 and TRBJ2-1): GAGVSQSPSNKVTEKGKDVELRCDPISGHTALYWYRQSLGQGLEFLIYFQGNSAPDKSGLPSDRFSAERTGGSVSTLTIQRTQQEDSAVYLCASSLATVMEQFFGPGTRLTVL.

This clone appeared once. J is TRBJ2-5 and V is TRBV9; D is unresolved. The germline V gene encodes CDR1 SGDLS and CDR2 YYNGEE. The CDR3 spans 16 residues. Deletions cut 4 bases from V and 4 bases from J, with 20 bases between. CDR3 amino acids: CASSLLGASVAETQYF. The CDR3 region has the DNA TGTGCCAGCAGCCTCCTAGGAGCGTCGGTGGCAGAGACCCAGTACTTC.

CDR3 amino acids: CASRMTSDQETQYF. The CDR3 DNA follows: TGTGCCAGCAGGATGACTAGCGACCAAGAGACCCAGTACTTC. The chain recombines TRBV5-4 with TRBJ2-5, with 8 nucleotides matching TRBD2. CDR1 and CDR2 from the germline V gene are SGHNT and YYREEE (reference sequence). The CDR3 runs to 14 residues. V shed 5 bases, J shed 0 bases, and the junction held 3 bases outside the gene matches.

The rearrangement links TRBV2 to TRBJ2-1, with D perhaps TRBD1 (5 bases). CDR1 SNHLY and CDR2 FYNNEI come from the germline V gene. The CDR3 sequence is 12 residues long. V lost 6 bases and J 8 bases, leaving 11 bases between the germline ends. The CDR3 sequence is CASSLLTDEQFF. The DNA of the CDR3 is TGTGCCAGCAGCCTACTGACAGATGAGCAGTTCTTC.

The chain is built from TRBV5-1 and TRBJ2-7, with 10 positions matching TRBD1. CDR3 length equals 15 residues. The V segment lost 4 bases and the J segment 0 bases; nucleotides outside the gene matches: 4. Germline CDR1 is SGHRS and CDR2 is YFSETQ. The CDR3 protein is CASSPRDRGSYEQYF. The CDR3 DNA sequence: TGCGCCAGCAGCCCCCGGGACAGGGGCTCCTACGAGCAGTACTTC.

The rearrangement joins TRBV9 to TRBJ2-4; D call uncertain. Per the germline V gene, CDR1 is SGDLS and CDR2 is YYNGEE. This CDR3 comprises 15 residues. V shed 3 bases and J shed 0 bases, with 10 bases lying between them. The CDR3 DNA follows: TGTGCCAGCAGCGCGACCGCACAAGCCAAAAACATTCAGTACTTC. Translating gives CASSATAQAKNIQYF.

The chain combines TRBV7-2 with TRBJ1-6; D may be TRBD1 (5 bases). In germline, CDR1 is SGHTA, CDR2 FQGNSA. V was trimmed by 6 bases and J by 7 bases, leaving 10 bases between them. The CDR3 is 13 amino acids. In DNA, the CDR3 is TGTGCCAGCAGGGGCCAGGGCAATTCACCCCTCCACTTT. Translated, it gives CASRGQGNSPLHF. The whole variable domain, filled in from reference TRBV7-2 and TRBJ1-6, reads GAGVSQSPSNKVTEKGKDVELRCDPISGHTALYWYRQSLGQGLEFLIYFQGNSAPDKSGLPSDRFSAERTGGSVSTLTIQRTQQEDSAVYLCASRGQGNSPLHFGNGTRLTVT.

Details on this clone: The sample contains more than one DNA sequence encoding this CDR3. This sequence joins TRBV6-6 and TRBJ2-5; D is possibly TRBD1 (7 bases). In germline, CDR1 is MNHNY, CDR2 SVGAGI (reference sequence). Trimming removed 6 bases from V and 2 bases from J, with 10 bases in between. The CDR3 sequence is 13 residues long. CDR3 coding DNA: TGTGCCAGCAGCCCAGGGGGGCAAGAGACCCAGTACTTC. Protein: CASSPGGQETQYF.

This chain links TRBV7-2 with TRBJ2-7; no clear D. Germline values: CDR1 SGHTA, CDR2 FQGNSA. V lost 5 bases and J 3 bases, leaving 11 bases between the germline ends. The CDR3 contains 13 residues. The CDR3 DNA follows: TGTGCCAGCAGCCTAGGCGAGGTCTACGAGCAGTACTTC. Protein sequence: CASSLGEVYEQYF.

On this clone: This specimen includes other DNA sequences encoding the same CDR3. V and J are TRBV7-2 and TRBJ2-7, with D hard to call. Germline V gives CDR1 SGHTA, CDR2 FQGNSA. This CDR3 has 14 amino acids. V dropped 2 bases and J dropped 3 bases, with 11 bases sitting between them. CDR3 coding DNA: TGTGCCAGCAGCTTATTTGTCGGTGACTACGAGCAGTACTTC. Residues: CASSLFVGDYEQYF.

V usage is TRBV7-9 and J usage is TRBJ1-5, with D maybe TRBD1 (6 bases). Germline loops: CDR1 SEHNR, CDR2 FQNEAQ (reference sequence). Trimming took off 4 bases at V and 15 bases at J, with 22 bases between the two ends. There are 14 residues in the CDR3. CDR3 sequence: CASSSDRTPTVGHF. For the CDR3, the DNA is TGTGCCAGCAGCTCGGACAGAACGCCCACGGTTGGGCATTTT.

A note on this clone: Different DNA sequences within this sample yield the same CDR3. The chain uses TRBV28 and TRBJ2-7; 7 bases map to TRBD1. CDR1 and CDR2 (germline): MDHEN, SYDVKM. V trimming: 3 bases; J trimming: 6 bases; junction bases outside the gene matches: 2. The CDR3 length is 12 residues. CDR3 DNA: TGTGCCAGCAGTTTGACAGGGCGCGAGCAGTACTTC. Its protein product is CASSLTGREQYF.

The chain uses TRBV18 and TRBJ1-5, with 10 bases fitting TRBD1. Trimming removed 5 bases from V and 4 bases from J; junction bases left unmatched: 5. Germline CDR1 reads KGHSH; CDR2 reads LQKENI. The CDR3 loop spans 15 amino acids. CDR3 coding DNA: TGTGCCAGCTCAAGCGGGGGACAGGGGAATCAGCCCCAGCATTTT. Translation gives CASSSGGQGNQPQHF.

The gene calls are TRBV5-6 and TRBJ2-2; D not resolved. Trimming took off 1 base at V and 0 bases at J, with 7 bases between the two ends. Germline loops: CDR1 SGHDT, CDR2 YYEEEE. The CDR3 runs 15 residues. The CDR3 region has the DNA TGTGCCAGCAGCTTGTTCCCCTCGAACACCGGGGAGCTGTTTTTT. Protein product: CASSLFPSNTGELFF.

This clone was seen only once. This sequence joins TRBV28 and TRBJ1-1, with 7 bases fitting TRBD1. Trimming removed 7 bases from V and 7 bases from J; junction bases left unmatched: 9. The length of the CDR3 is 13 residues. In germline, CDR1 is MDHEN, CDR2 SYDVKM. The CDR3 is CASKLRRDSEAFF. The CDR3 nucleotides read TGTGCCAGCAAACTCCGCCGGGACAGTGAAGCTTTCTTT. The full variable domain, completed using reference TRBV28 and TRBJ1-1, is DVKVTQSSRYLVKRTGEKVFLECVQDMDHENMFWYRQDPGLGLRLIYFSYDVKMKEKGDIPEGYSVSREKKERFSLILESASTNQTSMYLCASKLRRDSEAFFGQGTRLTVV.

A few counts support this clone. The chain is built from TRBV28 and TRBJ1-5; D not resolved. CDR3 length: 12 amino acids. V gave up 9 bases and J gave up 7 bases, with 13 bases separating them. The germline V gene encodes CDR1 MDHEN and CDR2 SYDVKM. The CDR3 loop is CASATPAQPQHF. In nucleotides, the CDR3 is TGTGCCAGTGCAACCCCGGCCCAGCCCCAGCATTTT.